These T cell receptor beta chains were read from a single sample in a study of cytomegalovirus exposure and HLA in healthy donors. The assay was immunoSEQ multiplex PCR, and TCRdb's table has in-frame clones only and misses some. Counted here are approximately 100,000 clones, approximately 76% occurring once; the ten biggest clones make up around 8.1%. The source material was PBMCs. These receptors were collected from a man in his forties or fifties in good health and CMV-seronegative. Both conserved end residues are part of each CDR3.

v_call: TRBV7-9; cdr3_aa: CASSSPRPEAFF
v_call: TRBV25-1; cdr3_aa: CASSPGTGYGYTF
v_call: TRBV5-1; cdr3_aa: CASSLPGGIQGAGTEAFF
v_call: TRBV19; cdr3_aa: CASSIVAGEYNEQFF
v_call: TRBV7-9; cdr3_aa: CASSLDRQGVVGNQPQHF
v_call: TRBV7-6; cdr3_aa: CASSLGTRGGSVLGDTQYF
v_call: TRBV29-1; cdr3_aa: CSVEGVSGGNTEAFF
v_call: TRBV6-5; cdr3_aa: CASSPQGARNYEQYF
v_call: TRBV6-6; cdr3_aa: CASSYTTGSNQPQHF
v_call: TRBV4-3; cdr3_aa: CASSPGTGVEQYF
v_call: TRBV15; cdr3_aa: CATSRDRPGQIYPHEQYF
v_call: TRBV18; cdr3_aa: CASSAIGATEAFF
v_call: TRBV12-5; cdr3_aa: CASGLFQVSSNQPQHF
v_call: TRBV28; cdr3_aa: CASRPTTGPTSEKLFF
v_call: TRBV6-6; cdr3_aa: CASRLDKNGYTF